This T cell receptor (beta chain) was documented in a study of blood T cell repertoires in COVID-19. V dropped 0 bases and J dropped 6 bases, with 15 bases sitting between them. This CDR3 comprises 15 residues. Germline V CDR1 and CDR2: SGHRS, YFSETQ. As processed by the authors: Amplification from reference gene primers served as the basis for estimated nucleated cell counts. The assay was immunoSEQ multiplex PCR, and TCRdb's table has in-frame clones only and misses some. The V and J calls and clone size come from that table; D and trimming were worked out from the DNA. The sample lists 53,000 or so clones; about three quarters were seen once.

Sequenced input: peripheral blood. This TCR came from a man between 70 and 80 years old with active or convalescent COVID-19. The chain combines TRBV5-1 with TRBJ1-2, with D perhaps matching TRBD1 (5 bases). The CDR3 is CASSLASSGGDGYTF. The CDR3 DNA reads TGCGCCAGCAGCTTGGCATCTTCCGGGGGAGATGGCTACACCTTC.